This TCR beta chain comes out of a study of control samples from healthy donors and cancer patients. Some clones are missing from TCRdb's copy, which holds only in-frame ones; the method was immunoSEQ multiplex PCR. The data show some 120,000 clones, approximately 91% seen once. The length of the CDR3 is 14 residues. Trimming cost V 3 bases and J 2 bases, with 11 bases left between them. Germline-derived CDR1 and CDR2 are LNHDA and SQIVND (reference sequence). The J gene is TRBJ2-7, the V gene TRBV19; D possibly corresponds to TRBD1 (5 bases). The source material was blood. The source is a man over 45 in good health. In DNA, the CDR3 is TGTGCCAGTAGTATGGCCGCGACAGCCTACGAGCAGTACTTC. This translates into CASSMAATAYEQYF.